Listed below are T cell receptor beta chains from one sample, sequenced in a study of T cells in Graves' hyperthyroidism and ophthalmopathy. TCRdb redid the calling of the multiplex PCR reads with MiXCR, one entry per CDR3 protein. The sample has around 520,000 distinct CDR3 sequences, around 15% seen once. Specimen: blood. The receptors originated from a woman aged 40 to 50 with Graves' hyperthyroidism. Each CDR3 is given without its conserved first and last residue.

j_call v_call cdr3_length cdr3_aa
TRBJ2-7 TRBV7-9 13 ASSLASSSSYEQY
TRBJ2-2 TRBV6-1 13 ASGTSGGNTGELF
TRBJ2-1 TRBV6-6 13 ASSYSSGLESEQF
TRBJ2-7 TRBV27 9 ASKGLHEQY
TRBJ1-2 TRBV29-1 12 SVDGQGALYGYT
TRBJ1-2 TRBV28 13 AGGSAGQPIYGYT
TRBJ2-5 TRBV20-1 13 SARDLRGRQETQY
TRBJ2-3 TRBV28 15 AGSLGLAGGSTDTQY
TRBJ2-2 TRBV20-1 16 SARGSNLDGVNTGELF
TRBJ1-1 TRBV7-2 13 ASSFTGAMNTEAF
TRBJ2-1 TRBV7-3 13 ASSLTRGTCNEQF
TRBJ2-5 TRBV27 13 ASSPQNRVGETQY
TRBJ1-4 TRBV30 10 AGQPFNEKLF
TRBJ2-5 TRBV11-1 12 ASSLTLYQETQY
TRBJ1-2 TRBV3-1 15 ASSPGTGVLSGYGYT
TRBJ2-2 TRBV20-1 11 SARTSGTGELF
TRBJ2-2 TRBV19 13 ASSISILNTGELF
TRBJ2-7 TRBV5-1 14 ASSNEREGPTGEQY
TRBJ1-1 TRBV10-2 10 ASRAPGTEAF
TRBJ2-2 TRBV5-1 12 ASSLQGDTGELF